This TCR beta chain was recovered during a study of blood T cells in healthy people across ages (dated by TCRdb to 2014 to 2015). Background for the entire study: In model experiments, template switching captured roughly one uniquely barcoded TCR beta cDNA molecule for every two T cells. To track age-related changes in TCR beta repertoire diversity, the study relied on deep sequencing normalized with unique cDNA molecular identifiers. The donors were divided into four age groups: young (average around 16 years), middle-aged (approximately 39), aged (under 70) and long-lived (about 84). The study analyzed two additional independent replicas of 1 million unique cDNA reads from the same blood draw for two donors, one aged 18 to 30 and one aged 80 or older. Study-wide conclusions, independent of this receptor: Conclusive comparison of naive and antigen-experienced compartments was prevented by the profiling of bulk unsorted PBMCs. Compared with the aged group, more naive CD4+ T cells, fewer expanded clones and increased TCR diversity were shown by the long-lived group, suggesting age selection. Observed TCR beta diversity per million T cells fell roughly linearly with age, and a significant reduction was already apparent by age around 36. Because the CMV infection status of the donors was unknown, age-related changes in expanded clonotypes may potentially have been confounded. Total diversity estimates from one million sequenced T cells were considered lower bounds and underestimates. There was a strong correlation between observed TCR beta diversity and the percentage of naive T cells measured by flow cytometry.

Libraries were made using 5' RACE. TCRdb records Illumina HiSeq 2500 as the sequencer. A second 7 to 11 cycle PCR used a sample-barcoded 5' primer and a J-beta primer mix. A template-switch 5' adaptor carrying 12 random nucleotides introduced a unique molecular identifier onto each TCR beta cDNA molecule. Each sample yielded at least 2.5 million CDR3-containing paired-end reads. First-strand cDNA was synthesized from all RNA with the Mint cDNA synthesis kit, primed by a TRBC-specific oligonucleotide. All cDNA was treated with uracil-DNA glycosylase and then went through a first 18-cycle PCR with the universal primers M1SS and BC2_uni_R. The published analysis was carried out like this. For normalization, 1 million high-quality reads, each with a distinct molecular identifier, were randomly selected from each sample. Reads sharing molecular identifiers were discarded rather than binned into consensus sequences. MiTCR, run with a Q25 quality threshold and the strictest error-elimination algorithm, handled CDR3 identification, clonotype clustering and error correction. Lower-bound total TCR beta diversity was estimated with a nonparametric unseen species model using Euler transformation. The public sequencing data were trimmed at Q25 with fastp and processed into clonotypes with MiXCR by TCRdb, which kept only in-frame beta chains. Rows matching on CDR3 protein sequence are summarized as one entry with the most common DNA and genes. The V and J calls reflect TCRdb's pipeline rather than the authors' work. The sample profile shows approximately 760,000 distinct CDR3 sequences; 20% to 25% of them were found once. 9.4% of the sample goes to the ten largest clones.

The germline V gene encodes CDR1 DFQATT and CDR2 SNEGSKA (reference sequence). From its cysteine to its phenylalanine, the CDR3 spans 15 amino acids. Only the CDR3 portion is preserved as DNA: 45 bases, with reading frame beginning at the first base. V and J lose 3 bases and 0 bases, and a span of 12 bases separates them. Systemically healthy Caucasian individuals from Russia, some 36 in total and aged about 6 to 95 years, were included as donors. Ten milliliters of peripheral blood were drawn from each donor into EDTA-treated Vacutainer tubes. PBMCs were isolated by Ficoll-Paque density-gradient centrifugation, with at least 6 million obtained per sample. Trizol reagent was used to extract total RNA from PBMCs, with at least 5 micrograms per sample. The percentages of naive CD45RAhigh/CD27high T cells were determined by flow cytometry on a PBMC aliquot from every donor. Of note for this clonotype: The target of this receptor is not known. Base qualities are not at hand, and no much larger clone is one base apart.

These same records also appear under a second study, on T cells of mothers and their children. Looking at the second paper: Donors were nine systemically healthy Caucasian individuals: three mothers and their six children. cDNA synthesis used all of the extracted RNA, with around 1.6 ug of RNA in each 15 ul reaction. In the second PCR, sample barcodes and 2-4 random nucleotides were introduced via the M1S primer. Over 8.5 million TCR beta CDR3 reads came from each mother, compared with about 3.2 million reads from each child. Thymic selection similarly shapes TCR recombination output in related and unrelated pairs, with minor effect from inherited differences. Normalized repertoire overlap was always found to be slightly, but never significantly, higher in related mother-child pairs than in unrelated mother-child pairs. Persistent microchimeric T cell clones were not detected, at a sensitivity of approximately 93 clones per million clonotypes. The study used deep NGS to compare TCR beta repertoires of mothers and children, seeking features distinguishing related mother-child pairs from unrelated individuals. Mothers averaged about 37 +/- 4 years of age and children averaged roughly 11 +/- 4 years. After adapter ligation with NEBNext reagents, the libraries were sequenced on Illumina HiSeq 2000 with 100+100 nt paired-end reads. Mother and child libraries were prepared a month apart and sequenced in separate runs to prevent cross-contamination. For each donor, between roughly 500,000 and 2,100,000 distinct TCR beta clonotypes were identified. Naive TCR beta clonotypes were estimated from low-frequency clonotypes matched to each donor's FACS-determined naive share, without sorting.

This chain joins TRBV20-1 to TRBJ2-4; TRBD1 is a weak D gene call, 6 bases matching. This clonotype originated in a boy aged 5 to 17 in good health. The sample comprised blood. The CDR3: CSARSGALAKNIQYF. At the DNA level, the sequence is TGCAGTGCTAGGTCAGGGGCCTTAGCCAAAAACATTCAGTACTTC.